This entry describes one T cell receptor (beta chain). The antigen it recognizes is unknown. No base quality information exists; no much larger clone differs at one position. V is shortened by 0 bases, J by 2 bases, and the region joining them spans 11 bases. From a lookup of the germline V gene, CDR1 and CDR2 are SGDLS and YYNGEE. Taken from cysteine to phenylalanine, the CDR3 has 15 residues. The CDR3 DNA has 45 bases and is translated from base 1. The cohort comprised fewer than 750 healthy bone marrow donors. At the time of sampling, every cohort member was nominally healthy, though immune exposures that went unrecorded were likely present. The donor was CMV seronegative and belonged to the group of over 300 seronegative cohort members. Every donor gave a peripheral blood sample, and the peripheral blood mononuclear cells from that sample were used for TCR beta sequencing. Genomic DNA extraction from the blood cell samples was performed with the Qiagen DNeasy Blood Extraction Kit.

The data belong to a study of cytomegalovirus exposure and HLA in healthy donors (dated by TCRdb to about 2017). Notes on the research overall: An earlier analysis of several hundred of the donors reported approximately 280 Gb of sequence data and about 120 million unique TCR beta sequences obtained from some 170 million T cells. An early release that covered fewer than 800 HLA-typed donors contained approximately 300 gigabases of sequencing data and tens of millions of unique TCR sequences. Among the approximately 400 genotyped donors, under 90% belonged to the genetic ancestry cluster associated with self-reported Caucasian donors. The study aimed to test whether cataloging public T cell receptors could reveal signatures of past pathogen exposure. Using immunosequencing, the study profiled T cell repertoires from about 620 subjects and related those repertoires to cytomegalovirus serostatus. Besides the first cohort of hundreds of subjects, a separate validation cohort made up of 120 different subjects was used. To predict cytomegalovirus infection status, the study combined high-throughput TCR immunosequencing, statistical association of individual TCRs with disease status, and machine learning. To study patterns of TCR occurrence, a later analysis re-analyzed previously published TCR beta repertoires from 666 donors and added high-resolution HLA genotyping. The later analysis used no new phenotypic data to find candidate immune exposures, relying instead on TCR beta sequences and their occurrence across donors. In an earlier analysis of 587 of the donors, high-throughput TCR beta sequencing was used to judge whether each TCR beta V gene segment behaved as functional or pseudogenic. Donor age, sex, ethnicity and CMV serostatus were compiled together with the repertoire data. A later genetic analysis took genome-wide SNP genotypes for about 55% of the roughly 670 donors and used that subset as a discovery cohort. All discovery cohort repertoires had been generated using a single sequencing platform. Class I and class II HLA loci were covered by the typing at four-digit resolution. The number of typed donors differed by locus: about 620-640 for A, B, C, DRB1 and DQB1; some 540 for DQA1; 606 for DPA1; and about 450 for DPB1. Several DR-DQ haplotypes were handled as single units for association and clustering, since linkage in the cohort was strong. Across approximately 420 genotyped donors of the cohort, an average of approximately 240,000 unique TCR beta nucleotide sequences per donor were sequenced, and approximately 17% of those sequences were non-productive.

The receptor library was made with the immunoSEQ multiplex PCR assay. For the multiplex PCR, a mixture combining 60 forward primers for TCR Vbeta segments and 13 reverse primers for TCR Jbeta segments was used. The CDR3 region of rearranged TCR beta genes was amplified from genomic DNA with a multiplex PCR assay. The Illumina HiSeq System was used to sequence the amplified TCR beta libraries as 87-base-pair reads. The study's own analysis went as follows. Across the roughly 670 repertoires, a later analysis counted approximately 83 million unique TCR beta chains, roughly 11 million of which were shared by at least two donors. Raw reads were error-corrected and collapsed into unique sequences with a nearest-neighbor algorithm that merged closely related sequences to remove PCR and sequencing errors. Alignment of CDR3 sequences to IMGT reference sequences was used to assign V, D and J gene segments. For a sequence to be retained, a match of at least six nucleotides to both a V gene segment and a J gene segment was required. A rearrangement counted as productive if the CDR3 had no stop codons and remained in frame with V and J, and every other rearrangement counted as non-productive. Following IMGT convention, CDR3 was defined as the stretch from the second conserved V-encoded cysteine to the conserved J-encoded phenylalanine. The earlier analysis of 587 of the donors excluded any sequence lacking an unambiguous match to a single V gene segment. In an earlier analysis of some 590 of the donors, V segments were called functional above 56.7% productive rearrangements and were called segregating when the between-donor standard deviation exceeded 5%. A statistical classification framework was developed to diagnose cytomegalovirus status using the catalog of TCR beta chain sequences. V and J gene assignment, in a later analysis, came from comparing TCR nucleotide sequences with IMGT/GENE-DB human TR gene sequences. The TCRdist pipeline was used in a later analysis to assign CDR3 sequences and most-parsimonious VDJ recombination scenarios. In a later analysis, each TCR beta chain was defined by its CDR3 amino acid sequence together with its V-gene family, and reads lacking a unique V-gene family were excluded. A later analysis removed several hundred highly shared, low-generation-probability nucleotide sequences to deal with suspected cross-contamination and a sequencing artifact. In a later analysis, a clonal expansion index for each public chain was calculated from normalized within-repertoire ranks of inferred template counts. In a later analysis, generation probabilities were computed using a VDJ recombination model fitted to out-of-frame rearrangements, and the results were checked against IGoR. Hypergeometric tests were used in a later analysis to score TCR-TCR, TCR-HLA and TCR-CMV co-occurrence, with a repertoire-size bias correction applied to the TCR pairs. In a later analysis, false discovery rates were estimated by permuting HLA or CMV assignments 20 times. In a later analysis, co-occurring TCRs were grouped using DBSCAN, with TCRdist sequence similarity added in when clustering inside HLA-allele-positive subsets. Repertoires with fewer than 30,000 or more than 120,000 public chains were left out of co-occurrence clustering, as were five repertoires with anomalous nucleotide sharing. Here the immuneACCESS table is served through TCRdb, limited to in-frame sequences with V and J called. Missing clones are a known gap in these copies; in checked studies unresolved V genes cover under half, and the rest lacks a known reason. V, J and clone size are those of that table, while D and trimming were read from the DNA. Here the sample has tens of thousands of clones; roughly 79% occur a single time. In total, the top ten clones hold under 0.75% of the sample.

Results the study describes overall, beyond this receptor: The 87-base-pair reads could not distinguish some IMGT-functional V segments, including TRBV6-2 and TRBV6-3, so those segments were excluded. A later genetic analysis associated a missense DCLRE1C variant with V-gene and J-gene trimming of TCR beta chains, and an independent cohort replicated the association. In a later analysis, HLA-associated TCR beta chains showed more clonal expansion and lower generation probabilities than non-associated chains that were equally common. An earlier analysis of approximately 540 of the donors showed that most TCR beta V segments appeared in productive rearrangements either about 87% or about 30% of the time, which broadly matched IMGT annotations. The earlier analysis of fewer than 750 of the donors excluded 15 to 20 rarely observed V segments, including chromosome 9 orphons, because counts were too low. In a later analysis, TCR association rates were found to vary across HLA loci, with the most associated TCRs seen for DRB1 alleles and the fewest for HLA-C alleles. Immune exposure information for the cohort was limited to CMV serostatus. This cohort had only TCR beta chains sequenced, and the lack of alpha or paired-chain data limited which features could be detected. The study listed 170 or so TCR beta chains as associated with cytomegalovirus. Linkage disequilibrium might explain the correlated functional status among segregating V segments, but an unknown experimental factor could not be ruled out. Specific HLA alleles were associated with over 15,000 TCR beta sequences at a false discovery rate of 0.05 in a later analysis. Sequencing depth was assumed to be roughly uniform across donors in the presence/absence analyses, though that assumption may not hold. According to a later genetic analysis, donors in an Asian-associated ancestry cluster had fewer N-insertions in productive TCRs than the approximately 630-donor mean. A further reported finding was that TCR beta sequences accurately predicted the HLA-A and HLA-B alleles for most subjects in the first cohort. In both the original and validation cohorts, the classifier was reported to diagnose cytomegalovirus status with high specificity and sensitivity. When HLA alleles, especially DR and DQ, strongly co-occurred, attributing TCR associations to individual alleles was difficult. Three of the identified cytomegalovirus-associated TCR beta chains were confirmed in vitro to be specific for cytomegalovirus antigens. Across donors, most TCR sequences were observed very rarely, whereas some public TCRs were present in many individuals. The authors suggested that the approach could potentially be extended to other disease states and immunological phenotypes. Most CMV-associated TCR beta chains appeared to be HLA-restricted in a later analysis, and the HLA associations seemed to be driven largely by CMV exposure. A group of highly shared sequence variants was considered likely to be a technical artifact of the sequencing pipeline. According to a later analysis, parvovirus B19, influenza, CMV and Epstein-Barr virus appeared linked to several top co-occurrence clusters. HLA typing was unavailable for some donors at each locus, so association tests used only the typed subset.

The chain was built from TRBV9 and TRBJ2-5; 5 matching bases give a weak D call of TRBD2. This TCR was recovered from a man aged 25 to 40 in good health and CMV-seronegative. Sequenced material: PBMCs. The CDR3 region reads CASSVAPAAQETQYF. The DNA sequence is as follows: TGTGCCAGCAGCGTAGCACCAGCGGCTCAAGAGACCCAGTACTTC.